Below, 9 T cell receptor beta chains from the same sample are listed, as sequenced in a study of T-cell memory formation after mild COVID-19. TCRdb re-called the 5' RACE reads through MiXCR, storing one row per CDR3 protein. Seen here are about 350,000 distinct CDR3 sequences, 28% observed once, and the top ten hold roughly 13%. Sequenced input: PBMCs or a T cell subset sorted from them (not recorded which). The receptor source for this set is an adult woman who had mild COVID-19 (a few samples of this study predate the infection). Cell type and time point are not known.

The chain has TRBV7-3 and TRBJ2-1; the match to TRBD2 covers 7 bases. With 5 bases clipped from V and 2 bases from J, the junction kept 9 bases outside the gene matches. Germline CDR1 and CDR2: SGHTA and FQGTGA. The CDR3 spans 16 residues. In DNA form, the CDR3 reads TGTGCCAGCAGCCTCTGGGGGGGTGGCGCCTACAATGAGCAGTTCTTC. Amino acid sequence: CASSLWGGGAYNEQFF.

The rearrangement joins TRBV6-5 to TRBJ2-5; D not certain. CDR3 length: 12 residues. Germline V lookup: CDR1 MNHEY, CDR2 SVGAGI. The CDR3 nucleotides are TGTACGAGCGTAGGGAACCAAGAGACCCAGTACTTC. It is translated as CTSVGNQETQYF.

The chain couples TRBV5-6 to TRBJ2-2; no reliable D call. Germline loops: CDR1 SGHDT, CDR2 YYEEEE. Trimming removed 0 bases at V and 7 bases at J, with 16 bases between. The CDR3 has 16 amino acids. In nucleotides, the CDR3 is TGTGCCAGCAGCTTGGCCGGATCTGCAGTTAACGGGGAGCTGTTTTTT. Amino acids: CASSLAGSAVNGELFF.

There are a few counts of this clonotype. The genes are TRBV6-5 and TRBJ2-3; D is unresolved. CDR3 length equals 16 residues. CDR1 and CDR2 (germline): MNHEY, SVGAGI. Trimming left V 2 bases short and J 1 base short, with 13 bases between. The DNA for the CDR3 is TGTGCCAGCAGTTACCGGCCGGATAAGGGCACAGATACGCAGTATTTT. It yields the protein CASSYRPDKGTDTQYF.

This clonotype was recorded a few times. This rearrangement joins TRBV5-5 to TRBJ1-6; D remains unclear. The V end was cut by 5 bases, the J end by 7 bases, with 10 bases between. The germline CDR1 and CDR2 sequences are SGHKS and YYEKEE (reference sequence). The CDR3 is made up of 13 amino acids. This chain's CDR3 is CASSMGGNSPLHF. CDR3 nucleotide sequence: TGTGCCAGCAGTATGGGTGGGAATTCACCCCTCCACTTT.

A few counts support this clonotype. The V and J genes are TRBV11-2 and TRBJ1-3; 7 bases fit TRBD1. Trimming took 5 bases from V and 2 from J; bases not matched to a gene: 9. The CDR3 has 16 amino acids. Germline V gene sequence: CDR1 SGHAT, CDR2 FQNNGV. The CDR3 DNA sequence: TGTGCCAGCAGCGCCCGACAGGGTCTGACTGGAAACACCATATATTTT. Its translation: CASSARQGLTGNTIYF.

The gene calls are TRBV6-6 and TRBJ2-7; the match to TRBD2 covers 11 bases. CDR1 MNHNY and CDR2 SVGAGI come from the germline V gene (reference sequence). The CDR3 contains 16 residues. V lost 6 bases, J lost 1 base, and 8 bases stayed unmatched. The CDR3 DNA sequence: TGTGCCAGCAGGCCCCCCACTAGCGGGAGTTCCTACGAGCAGTACTTC. Translation: CASRPPTSGSSYEQYF.

The chain links TRBV7-9 to TRBJ1-1; no clear D. The germline V and J ends were trimmed by 6 bases and 0 bases, with 2 bases remaining between them. Germline CDR1 and CDR2: SEHNR and FQNEAQ (reference sequence). The CDR3 is 11 residues long. CDR3 bases: TGTGCCAGCAGGTTGAACACTGAAGCTTTCTTT. Its protein is CASRLNTEAFF.

This clonotype occurred a few times. The chain employs TRBV10-3 and TRBJ1-4; D call uncertain. The CDR3 runs to 12 residues. CDR1 and CDR2 from the germline V gene are ENHRY and SYGVKD. V was pared by 0 bases and J by 8 bases, with 4 bases between. The CDR3 protein is CAISESTEKLFF. CDR3 sequence (DNA): TGTGCCATCAGTGAGTCGACGGAAAAACTGTTTTTT.